This section outlines one T cell receptor beta chain sequence together with its context. The sample originates from a study of blood T cell repertoires in COVID-19. Study context: Samples of COVID-19 (acute and convalescent) were obtained from the United States, Italy and Spain. From T cells, B-cell-depleted T cells, or PBMCs came the material, which was cDNA or gDNA.

Germline CDR1 is SGHTA and CDR2 is FQGNSA. V lost 5 bases and J 2 bases, leaving 15 bases between the germline ends. The CDR3 has 15 amino acids. As processed by the authors: How many nucleated cells were present was estimated from reference gene primer amplification. This table comes from immunoSEQ multiplex PCR, and its TCRdb copy is limited to in-frame clones, with some not included. V and J calls and clone size are copied from that table; D and trimming were computed from the DNA. Found here are over 60,000 clones, about 88% of them singletons; the top ten hold roughly 1%. The sequence was collected from a man aged 65-85 years with acute or convalescent COVID-19. Sequenced material: peripheral blood. The rearrangement uses TRBV7-2 and TRBJ1-2, with D uncertain. CDR3 protein: CASSPAATVNYGYTF. In DNA form, the CDR3 reads TGTGCCAGCAGCCCGGCCGCAACAGTGAACTATGGCTACACCTTC. Full variable domain (missing parts from reference TRBV7-2 and TRBJ1-2): GAGVSQSPSNKVTEKGKDVELRCDPISGHTALYWYRQSLGQGLEFLIYFQGNSAPDKSGLPSDRFSAERTGGSVSTLTIQRTQQEDSAVYLCASSPAATVNYGYTFGSGTRLTVV.